This TCR beta chain was sequenced for a study of cytomegalovirus exposure and HLA in healthy donors. Concerning this clone: Antigen unknown.

Germline trimming cut 3 bases from V and 0 bases from J; bases unmatched to any gene: 8. The CDR3 contains 16 residues. Germline V gene data show CDR1 as LNHDA and CDR2 as SQIVND (reference sequence). Researchers ran the PCR with 60 Vbeta and 13 Jbeta primers. Data came from immunoSEQ multiplex PCR; TCRdb stores just in-frame clones and leaves some out. In the table there are about 180,000 clones, over 80% of which are singletons. Study-wide results and limits: Later analysis placed DRB1 highest and HLA-C lowest in TCR association rates, which differed by HLA locus.

V usage is TRBV19 and J usage is TRBJ2-7, with TRBD2 matching over 7 bases. The source material was PBMCs. The clonotype originates from a man in his forties or fifties in good health and CMV-seronegative. The CDR3 loop is CASSIGLVGFSYEQYF. CDR3 DNA: TGTGCCAGTAGTATCGGACTAGTGGGATTCTCCTACGAGCAGTACTTC. The variable domain in full, with the rest retrieved from reference TRBV19 and TRBJ2-7, is DGGITQSPKYLFRKEGQNVTLSCEQNLNHDAMYWYRQDPGQGLRLIYYSQIVNDFQKGDIAEGYSVSREKKESFPLTVTSAQKNPTAFYLCASSIGLVGFSYEQYFGPGTRLTVT.